This TCR beta chain was captured by sequencing in a study of shared clonotypes between healthy human individuals. Regarding this clone: The target antigen is unknown.

The assay was immunoSEQ multiplex PCR, and TCRdb's table has in-frame clones only and misses some. The table has around 350,000 clones, over 70% seen once. Germline V gives CDR1 SNHLY, CDR2 FYNNEI. The CDR3 consists of 14 residues. Deletions cut 6 bases from V and 7 bases from J, with 15 bases between. Study-level results: Generation of non-shared clonotypes was less probable than generation of clonotypes shared by all four donors.

The TCR comes from a man between 25 and 39 years old in good health. V is TRBV2 and J is TRBJ2-2, with a tentative D call TRBD1 (6 bases). Sample: memory CD4+ T cells sorted from blood. Subset given: CD45RA-negative fraction. In nucleotides, the CDR3 is TGTGCCAGCAGGGGGGCGAGGGGTAACGGGGAGCTGTTTTTT. It encodes CASRGARGNGELFF.